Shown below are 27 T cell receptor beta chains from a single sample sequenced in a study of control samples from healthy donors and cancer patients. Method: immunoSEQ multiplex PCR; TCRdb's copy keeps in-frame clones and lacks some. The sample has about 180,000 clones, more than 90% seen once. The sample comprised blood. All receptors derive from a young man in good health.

The CDR3 region is CASSPTASSGNTIYF. The CDR3 nucleotides read TGTGCCAGTTCGCCGACAGCTTCTTCTGGAAACACCATATATTTT. The rearrangement uses TRBV2 and TRBJ1-3; D possibly corresponds to TRBD1 (5 bases). The CDR3 has 15 amino acids. Trimming stripped 9 bases from V and 1 base from J, with 16 bases between. CDR1 and CDR2 from the germline V gene are SNHLY and FYNNEI.

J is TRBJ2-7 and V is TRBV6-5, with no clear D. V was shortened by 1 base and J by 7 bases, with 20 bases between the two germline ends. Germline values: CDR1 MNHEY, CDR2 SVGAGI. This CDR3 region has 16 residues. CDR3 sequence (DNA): TGTGCCAGCAGTTACTTTGGGGATCTACAACCGTGGGAGCAGTACTTC. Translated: CASSYFGDLQPWEQYF.

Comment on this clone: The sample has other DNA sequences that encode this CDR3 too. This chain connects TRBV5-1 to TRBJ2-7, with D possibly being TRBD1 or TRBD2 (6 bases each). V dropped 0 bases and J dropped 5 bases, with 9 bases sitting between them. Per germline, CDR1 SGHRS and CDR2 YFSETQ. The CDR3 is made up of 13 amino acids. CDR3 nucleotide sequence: TGCGCCAGCAGCTTGGTGGGGGGCAACGAGCAGTACTTC. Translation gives CASSLVGGNEQYF.

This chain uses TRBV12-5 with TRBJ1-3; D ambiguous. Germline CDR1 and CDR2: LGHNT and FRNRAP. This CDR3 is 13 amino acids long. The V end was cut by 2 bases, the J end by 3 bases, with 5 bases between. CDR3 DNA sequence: TGTGCTAGTGGTTTGACCAGTGGAAACACCATATATTTT. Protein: CASGLTSGNTIYF.

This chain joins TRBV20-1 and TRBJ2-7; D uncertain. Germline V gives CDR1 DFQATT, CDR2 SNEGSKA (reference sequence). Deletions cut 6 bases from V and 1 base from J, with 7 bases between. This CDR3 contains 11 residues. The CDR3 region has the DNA TGCAGTGCCTATGAGTCCTACGAGCAGTACTTC. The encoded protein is CSAYESYEQYF.

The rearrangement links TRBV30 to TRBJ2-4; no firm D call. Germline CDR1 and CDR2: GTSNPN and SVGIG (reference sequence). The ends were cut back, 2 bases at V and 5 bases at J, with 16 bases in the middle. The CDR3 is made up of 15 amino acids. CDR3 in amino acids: CAWSSGQTPENIQYF. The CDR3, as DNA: TGTGCCTGGAGTAGTGGGCAGACCCCGGAAAACATTCAGTACTTC.

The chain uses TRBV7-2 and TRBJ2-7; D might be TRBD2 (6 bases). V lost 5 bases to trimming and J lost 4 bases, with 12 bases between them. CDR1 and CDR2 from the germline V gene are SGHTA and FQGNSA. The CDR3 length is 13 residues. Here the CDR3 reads CASSQEEGYEQYF. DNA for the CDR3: TGTGCCAGCAGCCAAGAGGAGGGTTACGAGCAGTACTTC.

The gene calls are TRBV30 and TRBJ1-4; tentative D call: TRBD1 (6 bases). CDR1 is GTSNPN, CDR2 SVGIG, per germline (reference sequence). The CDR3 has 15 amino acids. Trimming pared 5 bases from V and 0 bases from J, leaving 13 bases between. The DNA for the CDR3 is TGTGCCTGGGGTGACAGGCGCTCAACTAATGAAAAACTGTTTTTT. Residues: CAWGDRRSTNEKLFF.

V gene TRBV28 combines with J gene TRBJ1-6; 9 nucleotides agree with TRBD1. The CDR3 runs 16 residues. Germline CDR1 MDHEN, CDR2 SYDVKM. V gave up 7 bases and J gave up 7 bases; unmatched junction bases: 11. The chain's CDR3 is CASKPSRDRENSPLHF. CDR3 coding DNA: TGTGCCAGCAAACCATCCCGGGACAGGGAAAATTCACCCCTCCACTTT.

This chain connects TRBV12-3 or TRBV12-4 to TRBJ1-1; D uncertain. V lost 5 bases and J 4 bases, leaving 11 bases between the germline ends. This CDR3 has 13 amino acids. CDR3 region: CASSERSGTEAFF. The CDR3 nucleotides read TGTGCCAGCAGTGAACGGTCGGGCACTGAAGCTTTCTTT.

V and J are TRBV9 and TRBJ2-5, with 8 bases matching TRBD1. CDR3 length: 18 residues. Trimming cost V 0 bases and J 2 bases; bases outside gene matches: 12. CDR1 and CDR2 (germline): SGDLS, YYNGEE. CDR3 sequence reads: CASSVAPGGTNQQETQYF. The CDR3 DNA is TGTGCCAGCAGCGTAGCGCCAGGGGGCACCAACCAACAAGAGACCCAGTACTTC.

The CDR3 loop is CASRPRGMGMNTEAFF. The CDR3 nucleotides are TGTGCCAGCAGACCTAGGGGCATGGGGATGAACACTGAAGCTTTCTTT. The chain links TRBV3-1 (or the pseudogene TRBV3-2) to TRBJ1-1; D is possibly TRBD1 (5 bases). With 6 bases removed from V and 0 bases from J, the gap between germline ends came to 17 bases. The CDR3 covers 16 residues. The germline V gene has CDR1 LGHDT and CDR2 YNNKEL (reference sequence).

Here the CDR3 reads CASSPSLRGNSGANVLTF. Written as DNA, the CDR3 is TGCGCCAGCAGCCCCTCCCTGCGGGGGAACTCTGGGGCCAACGTCCTGACTTTC. This sequence joins TRBV4-1 and TRBJ2-6, with 7 positions matching TRBD2. The length of the CDR3 is 18 residues. V trimming: 4 bases; J trimming: 0 bases; junction bases outside the gene matches: 9. CDR1 and CDR2 (germline): MGHRA, YSYEKL.

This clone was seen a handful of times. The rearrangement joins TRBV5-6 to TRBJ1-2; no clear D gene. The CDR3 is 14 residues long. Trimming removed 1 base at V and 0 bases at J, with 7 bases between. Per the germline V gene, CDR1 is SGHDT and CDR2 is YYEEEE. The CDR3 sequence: CASSLRDSNYGYTF. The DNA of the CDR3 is TGTGCCAGCAGCTTGCGGGATTCTAACTATGGCTACACCTTC.

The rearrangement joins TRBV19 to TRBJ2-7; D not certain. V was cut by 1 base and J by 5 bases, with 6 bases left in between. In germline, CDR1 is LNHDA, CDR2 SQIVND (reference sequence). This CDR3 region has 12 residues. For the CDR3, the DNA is TGTGCCAGTAGTATAGGAAGCAACGAGCAGTACTTC. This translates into CASSIGSNEQYF.

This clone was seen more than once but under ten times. The DNA for the CDR3 is TGTGCCAGCAGTTACTCAACAGGGCCAGGAAACACCATATATTTT. This gives the protein CASSYSTGPGNTIYF. The chain is built from TRBV6-5 and TRBJ1-3, with D possibly matching TRBD1 (6 bases). The CDR3 loop spans 15 amino acids. Looked up from germline, CDR1 is MNHEY and CDR2 is SVGAGI. Trimming took off 0 bases at V and 4 bases at J, with 10 bases between the two ends.

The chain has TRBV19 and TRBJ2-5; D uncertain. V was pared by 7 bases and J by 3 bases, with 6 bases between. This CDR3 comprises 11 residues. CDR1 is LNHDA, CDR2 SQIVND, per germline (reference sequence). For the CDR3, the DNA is TGTGCCAGTACCTGGGAAGAGACCCAGTACTTC. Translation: CASTWEETQYF.

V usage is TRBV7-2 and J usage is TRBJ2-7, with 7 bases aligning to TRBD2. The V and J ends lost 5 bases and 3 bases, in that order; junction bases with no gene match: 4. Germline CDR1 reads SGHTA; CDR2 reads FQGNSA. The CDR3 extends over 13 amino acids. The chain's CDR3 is CASSLAGDYEQYF. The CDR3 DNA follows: TGTGCCAGCAGCCTCGCGGGGGACTACGAGCAGTACTTC.

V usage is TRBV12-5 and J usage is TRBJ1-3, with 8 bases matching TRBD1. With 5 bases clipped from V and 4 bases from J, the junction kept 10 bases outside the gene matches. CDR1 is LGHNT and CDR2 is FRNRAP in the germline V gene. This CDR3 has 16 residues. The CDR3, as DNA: TGTGCTAGTGGTCCCAACAGGGGGGCGAGGGGAAACACCATATATTTT. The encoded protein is CASGPNRGARGNTIYF.

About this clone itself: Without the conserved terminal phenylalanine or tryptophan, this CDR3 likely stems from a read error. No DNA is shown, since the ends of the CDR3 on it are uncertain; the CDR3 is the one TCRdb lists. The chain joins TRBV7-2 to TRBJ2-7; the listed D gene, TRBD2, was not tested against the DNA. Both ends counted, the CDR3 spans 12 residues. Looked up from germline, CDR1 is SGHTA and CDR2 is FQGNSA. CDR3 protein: CASSQNYLLSKM.

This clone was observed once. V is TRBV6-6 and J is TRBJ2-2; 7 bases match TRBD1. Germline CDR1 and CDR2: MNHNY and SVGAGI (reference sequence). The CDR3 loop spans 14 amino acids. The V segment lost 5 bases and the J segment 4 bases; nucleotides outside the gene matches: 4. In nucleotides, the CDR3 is TGTGCCAGCAGTCAGACAGGGATCACCGGGGAGCTGTTTTTT. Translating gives CASSQTGITGELFF.

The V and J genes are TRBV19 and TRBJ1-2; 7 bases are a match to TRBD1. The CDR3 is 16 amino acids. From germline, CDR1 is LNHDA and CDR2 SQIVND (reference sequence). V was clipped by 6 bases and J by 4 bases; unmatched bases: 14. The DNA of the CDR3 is TGTGCCAGTAGGAGACAGGGAGGAGAGGACGTCTATGGCTACACCTTC. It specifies CASRRQGGEDVYGYTF.

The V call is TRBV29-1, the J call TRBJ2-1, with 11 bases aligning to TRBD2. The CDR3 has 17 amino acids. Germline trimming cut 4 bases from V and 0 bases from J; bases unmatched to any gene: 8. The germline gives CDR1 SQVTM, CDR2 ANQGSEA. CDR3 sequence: CSVAGLAAPSSYNEQFF. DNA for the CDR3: TGCAGCGTTGCGGGACTAGCGGCCCCGAGCTCCTACAATGAGCAGTTCTTC.

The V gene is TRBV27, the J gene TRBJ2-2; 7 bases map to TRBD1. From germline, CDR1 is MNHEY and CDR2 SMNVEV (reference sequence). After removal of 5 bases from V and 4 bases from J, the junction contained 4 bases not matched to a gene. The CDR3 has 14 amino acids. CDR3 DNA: TGTGCCAGCAGTATAACAGGGGTCACCGGGGAGCTGTTTTTT. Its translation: CASSITGVTGELFF.

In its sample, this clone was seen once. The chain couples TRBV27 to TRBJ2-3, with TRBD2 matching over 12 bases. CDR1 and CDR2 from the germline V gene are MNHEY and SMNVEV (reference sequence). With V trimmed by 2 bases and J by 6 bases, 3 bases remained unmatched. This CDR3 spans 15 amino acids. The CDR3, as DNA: TGTGCCAGCAGTTTAGTCCTAGCGGGGGGGGATACGCAGTATTTT. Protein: CASSLVLAGGDTQYF.

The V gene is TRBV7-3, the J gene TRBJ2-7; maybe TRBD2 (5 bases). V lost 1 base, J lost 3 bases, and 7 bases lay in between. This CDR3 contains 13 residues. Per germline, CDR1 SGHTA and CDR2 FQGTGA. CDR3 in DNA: TGTGCCAGCAGCTTAATTCGGGGCTACGAGCAGTACTTC. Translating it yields CASSLIRGYEQYF. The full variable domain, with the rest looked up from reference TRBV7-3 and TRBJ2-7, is GAGVSQTPSNKVTEKGKYVELRCDPISGHTALYWYRQSLGQGPEFLIYFQGTGAADDSGLPNDRFFAVRPEGSVSTLKIQRTERGDSAVYLCASSLIRGYEQYFGPGTRLTVT.

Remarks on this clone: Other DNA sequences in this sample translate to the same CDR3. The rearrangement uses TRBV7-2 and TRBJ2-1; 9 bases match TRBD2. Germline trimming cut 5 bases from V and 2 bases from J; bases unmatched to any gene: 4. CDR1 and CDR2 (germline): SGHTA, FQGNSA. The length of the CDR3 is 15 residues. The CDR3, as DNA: TGTGCCAGCAGCCTTACTAGCGGGCCCTACAATGAGCAGTTCTTC. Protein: CASSLTSGPYNEQFF.